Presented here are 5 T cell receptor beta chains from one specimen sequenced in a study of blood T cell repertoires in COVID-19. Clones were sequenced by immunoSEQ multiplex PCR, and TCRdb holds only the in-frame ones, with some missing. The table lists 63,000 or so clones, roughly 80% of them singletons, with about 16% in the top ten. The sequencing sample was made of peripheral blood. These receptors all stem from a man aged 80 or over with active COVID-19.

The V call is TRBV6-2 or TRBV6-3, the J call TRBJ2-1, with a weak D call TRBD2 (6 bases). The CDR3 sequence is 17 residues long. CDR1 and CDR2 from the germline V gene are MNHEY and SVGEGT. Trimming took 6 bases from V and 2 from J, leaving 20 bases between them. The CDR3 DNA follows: TGTGCCAGCAGCTTCCTAGCGTCCCGCAACGCCTACAATGAGCAGTTCTTC. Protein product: CASSFLASRNAYNEQFF.

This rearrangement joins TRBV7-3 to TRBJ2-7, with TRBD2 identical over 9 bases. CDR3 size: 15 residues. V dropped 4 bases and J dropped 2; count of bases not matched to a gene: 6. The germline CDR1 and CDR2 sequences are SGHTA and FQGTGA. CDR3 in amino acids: CASSYRSGGPYEQYF. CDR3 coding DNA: TGTGCCAGCAGCTATAGGAGCGGGGGGCCCTACGAGCAGTACTTC.

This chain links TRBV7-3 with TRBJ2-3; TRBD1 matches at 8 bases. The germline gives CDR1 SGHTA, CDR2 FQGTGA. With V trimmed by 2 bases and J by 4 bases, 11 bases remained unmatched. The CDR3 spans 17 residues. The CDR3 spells CASSLVEQGGNADTQYF. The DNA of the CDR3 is TGTGCCAGCAGCTTAGTGGAACAGGGGGGAAATGCAGATACGCAGTATTTT.

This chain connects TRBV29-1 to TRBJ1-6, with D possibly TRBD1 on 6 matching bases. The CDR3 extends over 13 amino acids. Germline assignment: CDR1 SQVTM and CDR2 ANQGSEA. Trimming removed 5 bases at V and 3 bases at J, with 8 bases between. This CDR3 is CSVRTDYNSPLHF. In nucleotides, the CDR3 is TGCAGCGTTAGGACAGACTATAATTCACCCCTCCACTTT.

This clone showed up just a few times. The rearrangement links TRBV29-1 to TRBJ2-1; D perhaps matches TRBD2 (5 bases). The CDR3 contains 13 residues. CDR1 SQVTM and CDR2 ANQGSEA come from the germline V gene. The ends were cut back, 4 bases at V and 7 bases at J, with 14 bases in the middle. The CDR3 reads CSVAGQSGNEQFF. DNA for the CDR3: TGCAGCGTTGCTGGCCAGTCGGGGAATGAGCAGTTCTTC.